The clone carrying this TCR beta chain was found a few times. Its antigen is as yet unknown. Hyperthyroidism, newly diagnosed and lasting under 2 months, affected patients aged 18 to 65. In making diagnoses, clinical symptoms, serum thyroxine and TRAb, thyroid ultrasound and orbital computed tomography were all used. This sample holds PBMCs from approximately 9 ml fresh peripheral blood. Trimming took 0 bases from V and 11 from J, leaving 13 bases between them. The germline gives CDR1 LGHNA, CDR2 YSLEER. The CDR3 is 13 residues long. The CDR3 regions of TCR beta were amplified from RNA transcripts. The HTBI primer set was used in a first-round RT-PCR of the TCR CDR3. TCRdb re-called the multiplex PCR reads with MiXCR, one entry per CDR3 protein. Of some 210,000 distinct CDR3 sequences detected, roughly a sixth appear once; the ten largest clones hold approximately 50%. The data were taken from a study of T cells in Graves' hyperthyroidism and ophthalmopathy. General study points: Separating ophthalmopathy from stable hyperthyroidism was achieved by a 13 V-J model.

Sequenced: blood. The V call is TRBV4-3, the J call TRBJ1-1; D is undetermined. This receptor was taken from a man in his forties or fifties with Graves' hyperthyroidism. DNA for the CDR3: TGCGCCAGCAGCCAAGATCTTTGGAGGTTCGCTTTCTTT. Translation gives CASSQDLWRFAFF.